Below are 10 T cell receptor beta chains sequenced from a single sample in a study of T cell responses to AZD1222 COVID-19 vaccine. TCRdb's table, derived via immunoSEQ multiplex PCR, lists solely in-frame clones and lacks some. The data contain around 150,000 clones, roughly 90% of them singletons. The sample consisted of peripheral blood, taken on day 0 of AZD1222 vaccination. The receptors were sampled from an adult in good health.

This clone was seen a few times. Written as DNA, the CDR3 is TGTGCCAGCAGTCTGACTAGCGGGCCGAACAATGAGCAGTTCTTC. This encodes CASSLTSGPNNEQFF. The V and J genes are TRBV2 and TRBJ2-1; TRBD2 matches 10 bases. V was pared by 5 bases and J by 5 bases, with 6 bases of the junction left unmatched. CDR1 is SNHLY, CDR2 FYNNEI, per germline. The CDR3 contains 15 residues.

This sequence joins TRBV29-1 and TRBJ2-7; 9 nucleotides align to TRBD1. The CDR3 contains 13 residues. The V segment lost 7 bases and the J segment 5 bases; nucleotides outside the gene matches: 9. In germline, CDR1 is SQVTM, CDR2 ANQGSEA. The CDR3 sequence: CSGVPGQGHEQYF. CDR3 nucleotides: TGCAGCGGCGTACCGGGACAGGGCCACGAGCAGTACTTC.

The gene calls are TRBV12-3 or TRBV12-4 and TRBJ1-2; weak D call: TRBD1 (6 bases). The length of the CDR3 is 12 residues. V was clipped by 5 bases and J by 8 bases, with 12 bases between them. The CDR3 sequence: CASSAQQGGYTF. In nucleotides, the CDR3 is TGTGCCAGCAGTGCTCAACAGGGCGGCTACACCTTC.

This clone was counted only a few times. The chain uses TRBV6-4 and TRBJ2-3; 7 bases fit TRBD2. The J segment lost 2 bases and the V segment lost 4 bases, leaving 6 bases of the junction unmatched. This CDR3 spans 15 amino acids. CDR1 MRHNA and CDR2 SNTAGT come from the germline V gene. This CDR3 is CASSVAGGTTDTQYF. The CDR3 DNA is TGTGCCAGCAGTGTGGCCGGGGGGACCACAGATACGCAGTATTTT.

The rearrangement uses TRBV5-5 and TRBJ1-5; 10 bases match TRBD1. Per germline, CDR1 SGHKS and CDR2 YYEKEE (reference sequence). With 4 bases clipped from V and 7 bases from J, the junction kept 8 bases outside the gene matches. The CDR3 contains 15 residues. CDR3 nucleotide sequence: TGTGCCAGCAGCCCTAGGACAGGGGGATTACAGCCCCAGCATTTT. Translated, it gives CASSPRTGGLQPQHF. Full variable domain (missing parts from reference TRBV5-5 and TRBJ1-5): DAGVTQSPTHLIKTRGQQVTLRCSPISGHKSVSWYQQVLGQGPQFIFQYYEKEERGRGNFPDRFSARQFPNYSSELNVNALLLGDSALYLCASSPRTGGLQPQHFGDGTRLSIL.

The V call is TRBV4-1, the J call TRBJ1-6; 8 nucleotides align to TRBD1. The trim removed 1 base at V and 8 bases at J, leaving 7 bases unmatched. This CDR3 spans 16 amino acids. Germline V gene lookup returns CDR1 MGHRA and CDR2 YSYEKL. CDR3 in amino acids: CASSQGTGNYYSPLHF. CDR3 nucleotides: TGCGCCAGCAGCCAAGGGACAGGGAATTATTATTCACCCCTCCACTTT.

The V call is TRBV9, the J call TRBJ2-5; D is unresolved. This CDR3 is built from 12 residues. V lost 0 bases and J lost 8, with 8 bases in between. From germline, CDR1 is SGDLS and CDR2 YYNGEE. The CDR3 bases are TGTGCCAGCAGCGTAGTTGAGGAAACCCAGTACTTC. Translated: CASSVVEETQYF.

The V call is TRBV5-1, the J call TRBJ1-2; possibly TRBD1 for D (6 bases). The CDR3 has 13 amino acids. V lost 2 bases to trimming and J lost 8 bases, with 13 bases between them. The germline V gene has CDR1 SGHRS and CDR2 YFSETQ. The CDR3 here is CASSLPGEGGYTF. CDR3 sequence (DNA): TGCGCCAGCAGCTTACCAGGGGAGGGCGGCTACACCTTC.

This chain uses TRBV4-2 with TRBJ1-2; D is unresolved. Trimming stripped 1 base from V and 4 bases from J, with 13 bases between. The CDR3 contains 15 residues. In germline, CDR1 is LGHNA, CDR2 YNFKEQ. The CDR3 reads CASSQVVEDFYGYTF. The CDR3, as DNA: TGTGCCAGCAGCCAAGTGGTCGAAGATTTCTATGGCTACACCTTC.

This clone came up once. The chain carries TRBV7-9 and TRBJ1-4; 7 nucleotides match TRBD1. Trimming at V came to 5 bases and at J to 7 bases, leaving 10 bases not matched to a gene. This CDR3 comprises 15 residues. CDR1 is SEHNR, CDR2 FQNEAQ, per germline (reference sequence). The CDR3 loop is CASSTEGARGEKLFF. The CDR3 DNA sequence: TGTGCCAGCAGCACGGAGGGGGCGAGGGGTGAAAAACTGTTTTTT. The full variable domain, completed using reference TRBV7-9 and TRBJ1-4, is DTGVSQNPRHKITKRGQNVTFRCDPISEHNRLYWYRQTLGQGPEFLTYFQNEAQLEKSRLLSDRFSAERPKGSFSTLEIQRTEQGDSAMYLCASSTEGARGEKLFFGSGTQLSVL.